Each of the 26 T cell receptor beta chains below was sequenced from the same sample in a study of T-cell memory formation after mild COVID-19. TCRdb independently ran MiXCR on the 5' RACE reads; one entry per CDR3 protein. The top ten clones hold 2.1% of a sample with about 250,000 distinct CDR3 sequences, about 16% of them seen once. Sequencing was performed on PBMCs or a T cell subset sorted from them (not recorded which). The receptor source for this set is an adult woman who had mild COVID-19 (a few samples of this study predate the infection). Cell type and time point are not known.

This clonotype appeared a few times. This chain uses TRBV20-1 with TRBJ2-1, with D perhaps matching TRBD2 (6 bases). The V end was cut by 0 bases, the J end by 10 bases, with 13 bases between. The CDR3 has 13 amino acids. Germline V lookup: CDR1 DFQATT, CDR2 SNEGSKA (reference sequence). The CDR3 loop reads CSARERDSLEQFF. Here the CDR3 DNA reads TGCAGTGCTAGAGAACGGGACTCCCTGGAGCAGTTCTTC.

The genes are TRBV12-3 or TRBV12-4 and TRBJ2-6; D unresolved. The CDR3 consists of 12 residues. V was pared by 6 bases and J by 14 bases, with 14 bases between. CDR3 nucleotide sequence: TGTGCCAGCAGCGAAGCCGCTAGGATCCTGACTTTC. Its protein is CASSEAARILTF.

This clonotype has just a few counts. The gene calls are TRBV7-7 and TRBJ2-1; 7 bases match TRBD2. Germline CDR1 SSHAT, CDR2 FNYEAQ (reference sequence). V dropped 6 bases and J dropped 1; count of bases not matched to a gene: 12. CDR3 size: 17 residues. The CDR3 loop reads CASSPSGGRVSYNEQFF. The CDR3 DNA reads as TGTGCCAGCAGTCCTAGTGGGGGGAGGGTTTCCTACAATGAGCAGTTCTTC.

In its sample, this clonotype was seen many times. The chain joins TRBV7-9 to TRBJ2-1; 7 nucleotides match TRBD1. V shed 5 bases, J shed 12 bases, and the junction held 13 bases outside the gene matches. The CDR3 length is 14 residues. The V gene's germline CDR1 is SEHNR and CDR2 FQNEAQ (reference sequence). In DNA form, the CDR3 reads TGTGCCAGCAGCGTGGGGACAGTAGTATCAATGCAGTTCTTC. It translates to CASSVGTVVSMQFF.

The chain links TRBV25-1 to TRBJ2-2; TRBD1 matches at 10 bases. Trimming at V came to 6 bases and at J to 6 bases, leaving 4 bases not matched to a gene. Germline V gene sequence: CDR1 MGHDK, CDR2 SYGVNS. CDR3 length: 14 amino acids. This chain's CDR3 is CASRTGTGAGELFF. For the CDR3, the DNA is TGTGCCAGCAGGACCGGGACAGGGGCCGGGGAGCTGTTTTTT.

The rearrangement links TRBV7-6 to TRBJ1-4; D is possibly TRBD1 (5 bases). The CDR3 contains 12 residues. Germline-derived CDR1 and CDR2 are SGHVS and FNYEAQ. Trimming removed 3 bases at V and 8 bases at J, with 7 bases between. The CDR3 DNA reads TGTGCCAGCAGCTTGTACAGGGAAAAACTGTTTTTT. It translates to CASSLYREKLFF.

The rearrangement joins TRBV7-2 to TRBJ2-7, with D possibly matching TRBD2 (5 bases). CDR1 and CDR2 (germline): SGHTA, FQGNSA. Trimming shortened V by 5 bases and J by 5 bases, and 25 bases separated the two germline ends. This CDR3 has 17 residues. CDR3 DNA sequence: TGTGCCAGCAGCCCCCGTTCGAGGGTGGGTAAATCCCACGAGCAGTACTTC. Translating it yields CASSPRSRVGKSHEQYF.

This clonotype was observed a handful of times. The V gene is TRBV6-2 or TRBV6-3, the J gene TRBJ2-1; 10 nucleotides match TRBD2. Trimming at V came to 7 bases and at J to 4 bases, leaving 4 bases not matched to a gene. Germline CDR1 reads MNHEY; CDR2 reads SVGEGT. The CDR3 has 14 residues. CDR3 sequence (DNA): TGTGCCAGCAACAAGCGGGGGGGTTACAATGAGCAGTTCTTC. This codes for CASNKRGGYNEQFF.

The rearrangement uses TRBV3-1 and TRBJ2-7; 7 bases map to TRBD2. Per the germline V gene, CDR1 is LGHDT and CDR2 is YNNKEL (reference sequence). CDR3 length: 13 amino acids. With 4 bases clipped from V and 5 bases from J, the junction kept 5 bases outside the gene matches. CDR3 loop: CASSRTSHNEQYF. Written as DNA, the CDR3 is TGTGCCAGCAGCCGGACTAGTCATAACGAGCAGTACTTC.

This clonotype has a handful of counts. The chain links TRBV19 to TRBJ1-2, with D hard to call. In germline, CDR1 is LNHDA, CDR2 SQIVND (reference sequence). V lost 0 bases and J 7 bases, leaving 9 bases between the germline ends. This CDR3 contains 13 residues. CDR3 amino acids: CASSIEGRPGYTF. The DNA for the CDR3 is TGTGCCAGTAGTATAGAAGGGAGGCCTGGCTACACCTTC.

This clonotype was seen a handful of times. The chain joins TRBV4-2 to TRBJ2-7; D gene unclear. This CDR3 is 14 amino acids long. V lost 1 base, J lost 0 bases, and 7 bases lay in between. CDR1 and CDR2 (germline): LGHNA, YNFKEQ. CDR3 region: CASSQGVVSYEQYF. DNA of the CDR3: TGTGCCAGCAGCCAAGGGGTGGTCTCCTACGAGCAGTACTTC.

This sequence joins TRBV20-1 and TRBJ2-2, with 7 bases that match TRBD2. The CDR3 loop spans 14 amino acids. V dropped 3 bases and J dropped 0; count of bases not matched to a gene: 1. The germline V gene has CDR1 DFQATT and CDR2 SNEGSKA (reference sequence). The CDR3 protein is CSASLAANTGELFF. In DNA, the CDR3 is TGCAGTGCTAGCCTAGCGGCGAACACCGGGGAGCTGTTTTTT.

This CDR3 reads CASSSPRQGPEQYF. The CDR3 region has the DNA TGTGCCAGCAGCTCCCCCCGACAGGGCCCCGAGCAGTACTTC. The rearrangement joins TRBV11-2 to TRBJ2-7; 7 nucleotides line up with TRBD1. Trimming removed 4 bases from V and 6 bases from J; junction bases left unmatched: 9. This CDR3 spans 14 amino acids. From germline, CDR1 is SGHAT and CDR2 FQNNGV.

This clonotype was observed a few times. The V gene is TRBV7-9, the J gene TRBJ2-1; 8 positions agree with TRBD2. J gave up 4 bases and V 1 base, and 9 bases lay outside the gene matches. This CDR3 is built from 17 residues. Germline lookup yields CDR1 SEHNR and CDR2 FQNEAQ (reference sequence). Here the CDR3 DNA reads TGTGCCAGCAGCTTAGTTCTGGCGGGAGGTCGATACAATGAGCAGTTCTTC. Translated: CASSLVLAGGRYNEQFF.

There are a few counts of this clonotype. V is TRBV12-3 or TRBV12-4 and J is TRBJ1-1; D gene uncertain. The CDR3 runs to 13 residues. Trimming cost V 6 bases and J 0 bases, with 8 bases left between them. Written as DNA, the CDR3 is TGTGCCAGCAGCAATAGGATGAACACTGAAGCTTTCTTT. It codes for CASSNRMNTEAFF.

The V gene is TRBV6-5, the J gene TRBJ1-1, with D uncertain. CDR1 and CDR2 (germline): MNHEY, SVGAGI. The CDR3 contains 11 residues. V gave up 6 bases and J gave up 5 bases, with 7 bases separating them. Here the CDR3 reads CASRLGTEAFF. The CDR3 DNA reads TGTGCCAGCAGGTTGGGGACTGAAGCTTTCTTT.

This clonotype has a handful of counts. This rearrangement joins TRBV6-2 or TRBV6-3 to TRBJ2-6, with 7 bases fitting TRBD1. Per germline, CDR1 MNHEY and CDR2 SVGEGT. J lost 0 bases, V lost 6 bases, and 8 bases had no gene match. This CDR3 comprises 17 residues. DNA of the CDR3: TGTGCCAGCAGGACGGGACAGATGAGCTCTGGGGCCAACGTCCTGACTTTC. It is translated as CASRTGQMSSGANVLTF.

This chain links TRBV12-3 or TRBV12-4 with TRBJ1-6; D may be TRBD1 (5 bases). V dropped 0 bases and J dropped 2 bases, with 11 bases sitting between them. CDR3 size: 17 residues. The CDR3 nucleotides are TGTGCCAGCAGTTTAGCGGTTGCGGGGGCCTATAATTCACCCCTCCACTTT. Translation: CASSLAVAGAYNSPLHF.

Ten or more counts support this clonotype. The rearrangement uses TRBV5-4 and TRBJ2-7; D unclear. The CDR3 has 13 amino acids. Trimming removed 3 bases from V and 7 bases from J, with 14 bases in between. Germline V gene data show CDR1 as SGHNT and CDR2 as YYREEE (reference sequence). CDR3 in DNA: TGTGCCAGCAGCTACACAGCTGCGGTGGAGCAGTACTTC. It codes for CASSYTAAVEQYF.

The chain couples TRBV11-2 to TRBJ1-1, with D possibly TRBD1 on 5 matching bases. Per germline, CDR1 SGHAT and CDR2 FQNNGV. V gave up 6 bases and J gave up 2 bases, with 19 bases separating them. This CDR3 comprises 16 residues. CDR3 sequence (DNA): TGTGCCAGCAGTTCCGGGACGGTTGGGACTAACACTGAAGCTTTCTTT. Residues: CASSSGTVGTNTEAFF.

The V and J genes are TRBV11-1 and TRBJ2-7; perhaps TRBD2 as D (5 bases). CDR3 length equals 15 residues. The germline CDR1 and CDR2 sequences are SGHAT and FQDESV (reference sequence). V was pared by 5 bases and J by 1 base, with 15 bases between. The CDR3 reads CASSRRSGGSYEQYF. DNA for the CDR3: TGTGCCAGCAGCCGAAGATCAGGAGGATCCTACGAGCAGTACTTC.

The chain combines TRBV24-1 with TRBJ2-1; perhaps TRBD1 as D (6 bases). Trimming took 5 bases from V and 5 from J, leaving 12 bases between them. Germline lookup yields CDR1 KGHDR and CDR2 SFDVKD. The CDR3 runs to 14 residues. The CDR3 region has the DNA TGTGCCACCAGTGGGACAGTGCCACACAATGAGCAGTTCTTC. Its translation is CATSGTVPHNEQFF.

The chain carries TRBV9 and TRBJ2-3; TRBD1 agrees at 8 bases. CDR3 length: 16 residues. V gave up 4 bases and J gave up 2 bases; unmatched junction bases: 9. The germline V gene encodes CDR1 SGDLS and CDR2 YYNGEE. The CDR3: CASSRLRQGFTDTQYF. The CDR3 coding sequence is TGTGCCAGCAGCCGCCTTAGACAGGGGTTCACAGATACGCAGTATTTT. Full variable domain (remainder filled in from reference TRBV9 and TRBJ2-3): DSGVTQTPKHLITATGQRVTLRCSPRSGDLSVYWYQQSLDQGLQFLIQYYNGEERAKGNILERFSAQQFPDLHSELNLSSLELGDSALYFCASSRLRQGFTDTQYFGPGTRLTVL.

This clonotype occurred a few times. The V and J genes are TRBV10-3 and TRBJ1-4; 10 nucleotides align to TRBD1. V lost 11 bases to trimming and J lost 5 bases; unmatched junction nucleotides: 5. The CDR3 spans 13 residues. Per the germline V gene, CDR1 is ENHRY and CDR2 is SYGVKD. The CDR3 spells CAAGGQGNEKLFF. Written as DNA, the CDR3 is TGTGCCGCCGGGGGACAGGGGAATGAAAAACTGTTTTTT.

The gene calls are TRBV12-3 or TRBV12-4 and TRBJ2-1; D perhaps matches TRBD2 (6 bases). This CDR3 has 17 residues. V lost 6 bases, J lost 1 base, and 19 bases lay in between. CDR3 sequence: CASSPTSLASSYNEQFF. CDR3 nucleotides: TGTGCCAGCAGCCCTACTTCTCTAGCGTCGTCCTACAATGAGCAGTTCTTC.

This chain uses TRBV7-2 with TRBJ1-2; 7 nucleotides match TRBD1. V was pared by 5 bases and J by 4 bases, with 7 bases of the junction left unmatched. CDR3 length equals 14 residues. CDR1 and CDR2 (germline): SGHTA, FQGNSA. The CDR3 region is CASSVLQGFYGYTF. Here the CDR3 DNA reads TGTGCCAGCAGCGTACTACAGGGGTTCTATGGCTACACCTTC.